This TCR beta chain was sequenced in a study of blood T cell repertoires in COVID-19 (dated by TCRdb to the early 2020s). The study in broad terms: Samples from collaborators originated in the United States, Italy and Spain and spanned both the acute and convalescent phases of COVID-19. The repertoires were released in a freely available public database intended as a resource for research on the immune response to SARS-CoV-2. The prospective study material was composed of cDNA or gDNA derived from T cells, B-cell-depleted T cells, or PBMCs. Subjects who had been exposed to COVID-19, were actively infected with it, or had recovered from it provided the deeply sampled blood TCRbeta repertoires that made up the dataset. Where available, HLA class I and class II types were obtained from metadata supplied by the sample provider rather than from assay-based typing. Sample metadata almost always included a de-identified subject ID, COVID-19 status, age in years and sex. Samples were obtained from the ongoing ImmuneRACE study (first 160 participants) and from 1,254 subjects provided by 6 global collaborators. The full study reports these points: The amount of clinical and demographic metadata varied by source and participant and was provided uncurated.

Points on this clone: Its antigen is currently not known. Nothing much larger sits one base from this clone, and base qualities are not available.

The CDR3 covers 19 residues, taking in both the cysteine and the phenylalanine. CDR3 DNA only is kept here, 57 bases in frame from base 1. From a lookup of the germline V gene (reference sequence), CDR1 and CDR2 are WNHNN and SYGVQD. V is pared back by 2 bases and J by 5 bases, with 25 bases lying between the germline termini. Whole blood was collected in K2EDTA tubes by collaborating institutions according to the institutions' own protocols. For TCRbeta analysis, collaborators shipped samples in one of three forms: frozen whole blood, isolated PBMCs, or DNA extracted from either of those sample types. TCRbeta CDR3 regions were amplified from genomic DNA using the immunoSEQ Assay, a bias-controlled multiplex PCR. The source study handled its data this way. The number of nucleated cells in each sample was estimated by amplification of reference gene primers within the assay. Sequence reads were collapsed and filtered to measure the absolute abundance of every unique TCRbeta CDR3 rearrangement. For each sample, productive Simpson clonality was calculated as the square root of Simpson's diversity index over productive rearrangements. TCRdb carries this immuneACCESS record with in-frame sequences only. Its versions omit some clonotypes, under half of them owing to an unresolved V gene in the studies checked, with the rest unexplained. V and J calls and clone size come straight from that table; D and trimming were deduced from the DNA. Recorded for this sample are roughly 330,000 clones; approximately 82% of them occurred a single time. About 1.2% of the sample goes to the ten largest clones.

This receptor was taken from a woman between 50 and 59 years old with acute or convalescent COVID-19. The V and J segments used are TRBV10-1 and TRBJ2-1; TRBD2 is possibly the D segment (6 matching bases). The sample was peripheral blood. The bases are TGCGCCAGCAGTGAGAGTCCTCCACTCCGGGACTTTATCAACAATGAGCAGTTCTTC. Translation gives CASSESPPLRDFINNEQFF.